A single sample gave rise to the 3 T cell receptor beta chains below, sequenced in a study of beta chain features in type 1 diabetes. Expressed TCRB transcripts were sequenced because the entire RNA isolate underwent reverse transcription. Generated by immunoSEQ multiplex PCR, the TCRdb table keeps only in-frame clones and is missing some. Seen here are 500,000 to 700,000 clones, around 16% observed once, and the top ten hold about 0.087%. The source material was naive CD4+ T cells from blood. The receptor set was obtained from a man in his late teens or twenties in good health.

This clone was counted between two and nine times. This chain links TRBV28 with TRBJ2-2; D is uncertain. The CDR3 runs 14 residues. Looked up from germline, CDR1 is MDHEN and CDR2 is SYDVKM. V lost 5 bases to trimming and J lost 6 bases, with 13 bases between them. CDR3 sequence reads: CASSRYSQAGELFF. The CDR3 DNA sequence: TGTGCCAGCAGTCGGTACTCCCAGGCCGGGGAGCTGTTTTTT. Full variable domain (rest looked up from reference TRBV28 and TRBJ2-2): DVKVTQSSRYLVKRTGEKVFLECVQDMDHENMFWYRQDPGLGLRLIYFSYDVKMKEKGDIPEGYSVSREKKERFSLILESASTNQTSMYLCASSRYSQAGELFFGEGSRLTVL.

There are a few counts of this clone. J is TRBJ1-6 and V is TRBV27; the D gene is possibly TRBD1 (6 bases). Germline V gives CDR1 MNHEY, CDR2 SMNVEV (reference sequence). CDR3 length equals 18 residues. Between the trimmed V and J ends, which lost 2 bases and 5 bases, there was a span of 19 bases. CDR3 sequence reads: CASSLLVTGRKNNSPLHF. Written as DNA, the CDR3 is TGTGCCAGCAGTTTACTGGTAACAGGGAGGAAAAATAATTCACCCCTCCACTTT.

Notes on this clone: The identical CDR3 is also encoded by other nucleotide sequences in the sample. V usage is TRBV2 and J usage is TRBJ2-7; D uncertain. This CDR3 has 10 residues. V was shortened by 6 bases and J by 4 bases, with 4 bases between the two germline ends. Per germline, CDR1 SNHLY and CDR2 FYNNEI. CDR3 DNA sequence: TGTGCCAGCAGCGCGTACGAGCAGTACTTC. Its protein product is CASSAYEQYF. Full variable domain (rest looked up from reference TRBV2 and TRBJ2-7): EPEVTQTPSHQVTQMGQEVILRCVPISNHLYFYWYRQILGQKVEFLVSFYNNEISEKSEIFDDQFSVERPDGSNFTLKIRSTKLEDSAMYFCASSAYEQYFGPGTRLTVT.